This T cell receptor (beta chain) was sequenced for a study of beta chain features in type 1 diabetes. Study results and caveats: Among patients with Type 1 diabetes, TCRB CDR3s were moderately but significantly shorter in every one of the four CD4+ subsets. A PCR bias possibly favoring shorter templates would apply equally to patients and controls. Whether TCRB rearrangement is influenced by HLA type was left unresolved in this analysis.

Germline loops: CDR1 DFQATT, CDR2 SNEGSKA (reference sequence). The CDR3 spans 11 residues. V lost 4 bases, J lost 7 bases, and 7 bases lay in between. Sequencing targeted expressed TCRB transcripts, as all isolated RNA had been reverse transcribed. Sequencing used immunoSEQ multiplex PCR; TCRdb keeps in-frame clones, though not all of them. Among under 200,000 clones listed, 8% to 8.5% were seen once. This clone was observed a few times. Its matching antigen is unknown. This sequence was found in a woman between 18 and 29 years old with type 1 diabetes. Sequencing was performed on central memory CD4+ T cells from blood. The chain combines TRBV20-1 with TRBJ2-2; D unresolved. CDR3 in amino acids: CSAMYVGELFF. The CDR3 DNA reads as TGCAGTGCTATGTATGTCGGGGAGCTGTTTTTT.